This TCR beta chain was captured in a study of blood T cell repertoires in COVID-19. This CDR3 comprises 15 residues. V was cut by 2 bases and J by 0 bases, with 8 bases left in between. CDR1 SEHNR and CDR2 FQNEAQ come from the germline V gene (reference sequence). Produced via immunoSEQ multiplex PCR; TCRdb's table is partial and in-frame only. The table records about 160,000 clones, around 90% of them present only once. The chain is built from TRBV7-9 and TRBJ1-3; no definite D call. The receptor was derived from an older woman who had recovered from COVID-19. The specimen was peripheral blood. The CDR3 DNA sequence: TGTGCCAGCAGCTTAATCGGAGCCTCTGGAAACACCATATATTTT. Translating gives CASSLIGASGNTIYF.